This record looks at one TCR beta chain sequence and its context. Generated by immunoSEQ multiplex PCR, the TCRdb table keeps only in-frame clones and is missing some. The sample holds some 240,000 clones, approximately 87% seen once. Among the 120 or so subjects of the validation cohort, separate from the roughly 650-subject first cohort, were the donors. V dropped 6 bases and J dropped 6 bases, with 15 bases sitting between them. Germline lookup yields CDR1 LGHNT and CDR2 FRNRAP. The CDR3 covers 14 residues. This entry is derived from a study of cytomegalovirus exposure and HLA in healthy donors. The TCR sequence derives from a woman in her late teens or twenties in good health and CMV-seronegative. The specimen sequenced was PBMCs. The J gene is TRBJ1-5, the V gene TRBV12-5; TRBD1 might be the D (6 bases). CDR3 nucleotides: TGTGCTAGTGGCCCCGGTTCAGGGGTTCAGCCCCAGCATTTT. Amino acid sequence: CASGPGSGVQPQHF.